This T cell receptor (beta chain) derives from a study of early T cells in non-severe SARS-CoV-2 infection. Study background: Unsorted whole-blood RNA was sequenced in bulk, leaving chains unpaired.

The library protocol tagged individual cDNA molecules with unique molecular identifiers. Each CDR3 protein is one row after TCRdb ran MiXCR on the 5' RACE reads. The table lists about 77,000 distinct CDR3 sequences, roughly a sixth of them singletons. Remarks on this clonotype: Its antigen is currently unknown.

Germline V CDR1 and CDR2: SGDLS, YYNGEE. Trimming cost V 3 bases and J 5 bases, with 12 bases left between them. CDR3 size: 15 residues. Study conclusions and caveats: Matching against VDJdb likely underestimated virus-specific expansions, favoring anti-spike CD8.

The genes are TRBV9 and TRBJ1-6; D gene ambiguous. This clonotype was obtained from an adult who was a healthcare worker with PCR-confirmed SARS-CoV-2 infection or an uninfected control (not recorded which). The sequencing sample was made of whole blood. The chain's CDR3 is CASSARPGDNSPLHF. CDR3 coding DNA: TGTGCCAGCAGCGCCCGACCCGGGGATAATTCACCCCTCCACTTT.